This T cell receptor beta chain was documented in a study of lymphopenia after photon versus proton radiotherapy. Study-level findings and limits: A bigger post-nadir fall in TCR diversity correlated inversely with survival time in deceased patients. After lymphocyte nadir, photon-treated repertoires showed oligoclonal expansion, especially CD8+ Temra. Survival link was tested only in deceased patients; proton benefit remains a possibility. Proton therapy kept repertoires fairly stable, unlike photons, which gained effector/memory cells.

V lost 7 bases and J lost 0, with 13 bases in between. Per germline, CDR1 SNHLY and CDR2 FYNNEI. The CDR3 totals 15 residues. Clones were sequenced by immunoSEQ multiplex PCR, and TCRdb holds only the in-frame ones, with some missing. Of 83,000 or so clones listed, over 70% are singletons. Worth noting for this clone: The antigen remains undetermined.

This clonotype originated in a man aged 55 to 70 with pancreatic cancer. J is TRBJ1-5 and V is TRBV2, with TRBD1 as a possible D gene (5 bases). The sequencing used peripheral blood, collected from a patient treated with proton-based radiotherapy. This chain's CDR3 is CASTRRENSNQPQHF. The CDR3 region has the DNA TGTGCCAGCACCCGCAGGGAAAATAGCAATCAGCCCCAGCATTTT.